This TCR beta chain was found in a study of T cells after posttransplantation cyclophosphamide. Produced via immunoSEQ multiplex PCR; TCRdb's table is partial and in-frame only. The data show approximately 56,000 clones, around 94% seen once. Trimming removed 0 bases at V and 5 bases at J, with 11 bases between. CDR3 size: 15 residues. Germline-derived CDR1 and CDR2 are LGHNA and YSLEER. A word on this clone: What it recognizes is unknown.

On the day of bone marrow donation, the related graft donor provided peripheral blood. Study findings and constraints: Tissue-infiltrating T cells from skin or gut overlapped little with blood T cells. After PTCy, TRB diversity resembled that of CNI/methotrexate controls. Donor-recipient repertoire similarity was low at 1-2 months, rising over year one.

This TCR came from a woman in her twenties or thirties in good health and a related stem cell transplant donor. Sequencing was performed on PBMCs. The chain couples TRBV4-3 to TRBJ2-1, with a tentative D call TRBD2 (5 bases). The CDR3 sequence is CASSQDRPGNNEQFF. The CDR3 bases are TGCGCCAGCAGCCAAGATCGACCGGGAAACAATGAGCAGTTCTTC.